This is a list of T cell receptor beta chains from one sample in a study of shared clonotypes between healthy human individuals. TCRdb's table, derived via immunoSEQ multiplex PCR, lists solely in-frame clones and lacks some. Of under 1,900,000 clones listed, approximately 98.5% were seen once; the top ten hold around 0.38%. Sequenced sample: naive CD4+ T cells sorted from blood. The receptors stem from a man aged 25 to 40 in good health. Both conserved end residues are part of each CDR3. D genes are given only for firm matches. Clone size is not always given. Where it is, it says once, few, many or a class for expanded clones.

clone_size,j_call,d_call,v_call,cdr3_length,cdr3_nt,cdr3_aa
NA,TRBJ1-2,NA,TRBV4-3,13,TGCGCCAGCAGCCCCGGGGCCAACTATGGCTACACCTTC,CASSPGANYGYTF
NA,TRBJ2-7,NA,TRBV28,13,TGTGCCAGCAGTTTAACAGGGACCTACGAGCAGTACTTC,CASSLTGTYEQYF
NA,TRBJ2-3,NA,TRBV5-1,14,TGCGCCAGCCATGGGCCGGGAGACACAGATACGCAGTATTTT,CASHGPGDTDTQYF
NA,TRBJ2-5,NA,TRBV9,14,TGTGCCAGCAGCGTAGACCTGGGGCGCGAGACCCAGTACTTC,CASSVDLGRETQYF
NA,TRBJ2-7,NA,TRBV28,15,TGTGCCAGCAGTCCCTACCCGGACAGCTCCTACGAGCAGTACTTC,CASSPYPDSSYEQYF
NA,TRBJ2-2,NA,TRBV7-2,17,TGTGCCAGCAGCTTACCCACTGGGGTTCTTAACACCGGGGAGCTGTTTTTT,CASSLPTGVLNTGELFF
NA,TRBJ2-1,TRBD2,TRBV5-6,19,TGTGCCAGCAGCTCCCCCCCCGGGACTAGCGGGGCCCCCTACAATGAGCAGTTCTTC,CASSSPPGTSGAPYNEQFF
NA,TRBJ1-1,NA,TRBV7-9,14,TGTGCCAGCAGCTTACGGGAGGTAAACACTGAAGCTTTCTTT,CASSLREVNTEAFF
NA,TRBJ2-5,NA,TRBV29-1,10,TGCAGCGTTGAAGGGGTTACTCAGTACTTC,CSVEGVTQYF
NA,TRBJ2-3,NA,TRBV5-4,12,TGTGCCAGCAGCATAGCAGCAGATACGCAGTATTTT,CASSIAADTQYF
NA,TRBJ1-5,TRBD1,TRBV6-1,14,TGTGCCAGCAGACCGACAGGGCCGGTTCAGCCCCAGCATTTT,CASRPTGPVQPQHF
NA,TRBJ2-7,TRBD2,TRBV10-1,15,TGCGCCAGCAGTGAGTTTGCGGGAGGGACTTACGAGCAGTACTTC,CASSEFAGGTYEQYF
NA,TRBJ1-1,NA,TRBV5-6,14,TGTGCCAGCAGCTTGGTTGGGGTGAACACTGAAGCTTTCTTT,CASSLVGVNTEAFF
NA,TRBJ2-1,TRBD2,TRBV28,21,TGTGCCAGCAGTTTAGGGCGGCTAGCGGGAGGGGGATGGAGTTCCTACAATGAGCAGTTCTTC,CASSLGRLAGGGWSSYNEQFF
NA,TRBJ2-1,NA,TRBV9,16,TGTGCCAGCAGCGTAGCCGGCGGGAAAGCCTACAATGAGCAGTTCTTC,CASSVAGGKAYNEQFF
NA,TRBJ2-1,NA,TRBV7-9,15,TGTGCCAGCAGCTCCGGGACACTTTCCTACAATGAGCAGTTCTTC,CASSSGTLSYNEQFF
NA,TRBJ2-1,TRBD2,TRBV10-1,16,TGCGCCAGCAGTGATTTAGCGGGAGGGGGATTCAATGAGCAGTTCTTC,CASSDLAGGGFNEQFF
once,TRBJ1-1,TRBD1,TRBV27,20,TGTGCCAGCAGTACGGACAGGGGCGCAATAAAGGTTAACCGGAACACTGAAGCTTTCTTT,CASSTDRGAIKVNRNTEAFF
NA,TRBJ2-5,NA,TRBV2,11,TGTGCCAGCAGTGAAGCGGCGGCGTTCTACTTC,CASSEAAAFYF
NA,TRBJ1-2,NA,TRBV5-1,18,TGCGCCAGCAGCTTCTTTTCGGGGGCGGCCCCCACTAACTATGGCTACACCTTC,CASSFFSGAAPTNYGYTF
NA,TRBJ1-2,NA,TRBV7-2,18,TGTGCCAGCAGCTTAGGACGGCGGGTAGGGGGAGGGGACTATGGCTACACCTTC,CASSLGRRVGGGDYGYTF
NA,TRBJ2-7,NA,TRBV11-2,13,TGTGCCAGCAGCACCCGACTCCCCGCTGAGCAGTACTTC,CASSTRLPAEQYF
once,TRBJ2-6,NA,TRBV7-2,19,TGTGCCAGCAGCTCACAGGCGGGACCCGCCCTGTTTGAGGCCAACGTCCTGACTTTC,CASSSQAGPALFEANVLTF
once,TRBJ1-1,NA,TRBV7-9,14,TGTGCCAGCAGCTTAAGACAGATGAACACTGAAGCTTTCTTT,CASSLRQMNTEAFF
NA,TRBJ2-5,NA,TRBV5-5,14,TGTGCCAGCAGCCGAGGGCAGTTGGCAGAGACCCAGTACTTC,CASSRGQLAETQYF
NA,TRBJ2-1,NA,TRBV7-2,14,TGTGCCAGCAGCTTATCCGGCTCCTACAATGAGCAGTTCTTC,CASSLSGSYNEQFF
NA,TRBJ2-5,NA,TRBV18,15,TGTGCCAGCTCACCACAGAGGCTAGCGCAAGAGACCCAGTACTTC,CASSPQRLAQETQYF
NA,TRBJ2-4,NA,TRBV21-1,18,TGTGCCAGCAGCAAAGAGGGTCGGGGGGCTGAAGCCAAAAACATTCAGTACTTC,CASSKEGRGAEAKNIQYF